These T cell receptor beta chains were read from a single sample in a study of early T cells in non-severe SARS-CoV-2 infection. In TCRdb, the 5' RACE reads were re-called with MiXCR into one record per CDR3 protein. The profile shows about 35,000 distinct CDR3 sequences, 4.5% to 7% of them singletons. The sample here was whole blood, taken at baseline. These receptors came from an adult who was a healthcare worker with PCR-confirmed SARS-CoV-2 infection or an uninfected control (not recorded which). CDR3s include the opening cysteine and the closing phenylalanine or tryptophan. Fields, in order: clone size, D gene, V gene, J gene, CDR3 protein, CDR3 DNA. A D gene is named only where the DNA matches it firmly. Size is stated for part of the rows, as once, few or many counts, or as a class when the clone is expanded.

clone size: many; D gene: .; V gene: TRBV29-1; J gene: TRBJ1-4; CDR3 protein: CSVCQTTNEKLFF; CDR3 DNA: TGCAGCGTTTGCCAGACAACTAATGAAAAACTGTTTTTT
clone size: many; D gene: TRBD1; V gene: TRBV13; J gene: TRBJ1-2; CDR3 protein: CASSPGQANYGYTF; CDR3 DNA: TGTGCCAGCAGCCCCGGACAGGCTAACTATGGCTACACCTTC
clone size: many; D gene: .; V gene: TRBV4-1; J gene: TRBJ2-3; CDR3 protein: CASSQEDKVRPASNQYTQYF; CDR3 DNA: TGCGCCAGCAGCCAAGAGGACAAAGTACGGCCAGCATCTAACCAATATACGCAGTATTTT
clone size: few; D gene: .; V gene: TRBV20-1; J gene: TRBJ2-2; CDR3 protein: CSTARQSLTGELFF; CDR3 DNA: TGCAGTACCGCGAGACAGAGCCTCACCGGGGAGCTGTTTTTT
clone size: many; D gene: TRBD1; V gene: TRBV5-4; J gene: TRBJ2-1; CDR3 protein: CASSQTGTGNDEQFF; CDR3 DNA: TGTGCCAGCAGCCAGACCGGGACAGGGAACGATGAGCAGTTCTTC
clone size: .; D gene: .; V gene: TRBV15; J gene: TRBJ1-5; CDR3 protein: CATSRDGRSNQPQHF; CDR3 DNA: TGTGCCACCAGCAGAGATGGGAGGAGCAATCAGCCCCAGCATTTT
clone size: many; D gene: .; V gene: TRBV6-6; J gene: TRBJ1-1; CDR3 protein: CASSYSRVYSEAFF; CDR3 DNA: TGTGCCAGCAGTTACTCGAGGGTTTACAGTGAAGCTTTCTTT
clone size: many; D gene: .; V gene: TRBV7-9; J gene: TRBJ1-5; CDR3 protein: CASSLWGGGSGQPQHF; CDR3 DNA: TGTGCCAGCAGCTTATGGGGTGGAGGCTCTGGTCAGCCCCAGCATTTT
clone size: many; D gene: TRBD1; V gene: TRBV5-1; J gene: TRBJ2-7; CDR3 protein: CASSPGQGKGYEQYF; CDR3 DNA: TGCGCCAGCAGCCCCGGACAGGGGAAAGGCTACGAGCAGTACTTC
clone size: many; D gene: .; V gene: TRBV28; J gene: TRBJ1-1; CDR3 protein: CASSLRNERTEAFF; CDR3 DNA: TGTGCCAGCAGTTTAAGGAATGAGAGGACTGAAGCTTTCTTT